Reported below is one TCR beta chain. This entry comes from a study of blood T cell dynamics during melanoma immunotherapy. The time point was: week 3, after first cycle of checkpoint inhibitor. Profiling relied on immunoSEQ multiplex PCR, and the TCRdb table lists in-frame clones only, not all of them. The data hold under 9,500 clones, with around 85% observed a single time. This CDR3 contains 11 residues. The specimen comprised blood, sampled from a patient treated with checkpoint blockade. This chain links TRBV21-1 with TRBJ1-1; the listed D gene, TRBD1, was not tested against the DNA. TRBV21-1 is deemed a pseudogene. The sequence came from a human donor with melanoma. The CDR3 coding sequence is TGTGCCAGTCAGATGAACACTGAAGCTTTCTTT. It yields the protein CASQMNTEAFF.